This T cell receptor beta chain was sequenced for a study of cytomegalovirus exposure and HLA in healthy donors. Study-wide results and limits: In a later analysis, CMV-associated beta chains were mostly HLA-associated, it appeared.

Note on this clone: Its antigen is still unknown.

The CDR3 contains 15 residues. J lost 4 bases, V lost 5 bases, and 7 bases had no gene match. Germline V gene sequence: CDR1 SGHRS, CDR2 YFSETQ. The PCR employed 60 Vbeta primers together with 13 Jbeta primers. Libraries were prepared by immunoSEQ multiplex PCR; TCRdb keeps only in-frame clonotypes and omits some of them. The table has roughly 220,000 clones, roughly 68% seen once. J is TRBJ2-1 and V is TRBV5-1; 9 nucleotides line up with TRBD1. Specimen: PBMCs. This receptor was obtained from a man aged 35-49 years in good health and CMV-seropositive. The DNA of the CDR3 is TGCGCCAGCAGGCCCGGGACAGGGATATACAATGAGCAGTTCTTC. Its translation: CASRPGTGIYNEQFF.